This entry lists 29 T cell receptor beta chains sequenced from one sample in a study of T cell clones after liver transplantation. Only in-frame clones appear in the TCRdb table, and some are missing; sequencing was by immunoSEQ multiplex PCR. The sample records over 45,000 clones, over 65% being singletons. The sequences come from CD4+ T cells from blood, collected roughly 55 months after liver transplant. Receptor source: a human patient who received a liver transplant. Some T cells may be transferred from the graft donor.

V gene TRBV19 combines with J gene TRBJ2-1; 7 bases fit TRBD1. Germline V CDR1 and CDR2: LNHDA, SQIVND (reference sequence). With 4 bases clipped from V and 3 bases from J, the junction kept 3 bases outside the gene matches. The CDR3 is 14 amino acids. The CDR3 coding sequence is TGTGCCAGTAGTACAGACAGGGACTACAATGAGCAGTTCTTC. Translating gives CASSTDRDYNEQFF.

This chain joins TRBV7-2 and TRBJ2-2; D is unclear. Trimming left V 5 bases short and J 7 bases short, with 11 bases between. The CDR3 is 13 amino acids. Germline CDR1 reads SGHTA; CDR2 reads FQGNSA. CDR3 DNA sequence: TGTGCCAGCAGCCCCTGGATACGCGGGGAGCTGTTTTTT. It codes for CASSPWIRGELFF.

This chain connects TRBV5-4 to TRBJ2-1, with TRBD2 matching over 10 bases. This CDR3 is built from 18 residues. Trimming removed 7 bases from V and 0 bases from J; junction bases left unmatched: 13. CDR1 is SGHNT, CDR2 YYREEE, per germline (reference sequence). CDR3 amino acids: CASLAGGPTSSSYNEQFF. CDR3 DNA: TGTGCCAGCTTAGCGGGGGGCCCGACAAGCAGCTCCTACAATGAGCAGTTCTTC. Using reference TRBV5-4 and TRBJ2-1 for the parts outside the CDR3, the full variable domain is ETGVTQSPTHLIKTRGQQVTLRCSSQSGHNTVSWYQQALGQGPQFIFQYYREEENGRGNFPPRFSGLQFPNYSSELNVNALELDDSALYLCASLAGGPTSSSYNEQFFGPGTRLTVL.

The chain is built from TRBV4-1 and TRBJ2-7, with 9 bases identical to TRBD1. The CDR3 sequence is 16 residues long. From germline, CDR1 is MGHRA and CDR2 YSYEKL. V trimming: 0 bases; J trimming: 5 bases; junction bases outside the gene matches: 8. The CDR3 loop reads CASSQDLGQGSDEQYF. For the CDR3, the DNA is TGCGCCAGCAGCCAAGATTTGGGACAGGGAAGCGACGAGCAGTACTTC.

The gene calls are TRBV15 and TRBJ2-7, with TRBD2 matching 8 bases. After removal of 5 bases from V and 1 base from J, the junction contained 13 bases not matched to a gene. The CDR3 covers 17 residues. Germline values: CDR1 LNHNV, CDR2 YYDKDF (reference sequence). CDR3 region: CATSGPDSRGGSYEQYF. CDR3 in DNA: TGTGCCACCAGCGGACCCGACAGCCGGGGGGGATCCTACGAGCAGTACTTC.

The chain joins TRBV6-5 to TRBJ2-5; D is unclear. The end of the DNA aligns better with TRBJ2-7, so the J call may be wrong. There are 15 residues in the CDR3. The germline V gene encodes CDR1 MNHEY and CDR2 SVGAGI. CDR3 sequence: CASSYSGPSTYEQYF. The CDR3 coding sequence is TGTGCCAGCAGTTACTCGGGCCCCAGCACCTACGAGCAGTACTTC.

The chain has TRBV9 and TRBJ1-4, with TRBD1 matching 7 bases. This CDR3 contains 16 residues. Germline trimming cut 0 bases from V and 5 bases from J; bases unmatched to any gene: 7. Germline values: CDR1 SGDLS, CDR2 YYNGEE. The CDR3 loop reads CASSVGQGGGNEKLFF. CDR3 in DNA: TGTGCCAGCAGCGTAGGTCAGGGGGGAGGAAATGAAAAACTGTTTTTT.

This chain joins TRBV19 and TRBJ1-2; no clear D gene. Deletions cut 8 bases from V and 3 bases from J, with 16 bases between. The CDR3 contains 14 residues. Germline V gene sequence: CDR1 LNHDA, CDR2 SQIVND (reference sequence). CDR3 coding DNA: TGTGCCAGTTCCCCGGGGAGGGTTGACTATGGCTACACCTTC. It yields the protein CASSPGRVDYGYTF. Combining the CDR3 with reference TRBV19 and TRBJ1-2 gives the whole variable domain DGGITQSPKYLFRKEGQNVTLSCEQNLNHDAMYWYRQDPGQGLRLIYYSQIVNDFQKGDIAEGYSVSREKKESFPLTVTSAQKNPTAFYLCASSPGRVDYGYTFGSGTRLTVV.

The chain uses TRBV19 and TRBJ2-2, with unresolved D. This CDR3 is built from 12 residues. V was shortened by 3 bases and J by 5 bases, with 4 bases between the two germline ends. Germline-derived CDR1 and CDR2 are LNHDA and SQIVND (reference sequence). The CDR3 DNA is TGTGCCAGTAGTATGAGAACCGGGGAGCTGTTTTTT. The encoded protein is CASSMRTGELFF.

This rearrangement joins TRBV10-1 to TRBJ2-7, with 7 bases lining up with TRBD1. In germline, CDR1 is WNHNN, CDR2 SYGVQD (reference sequence). J gave up 2 bases and V 10 bases, and 11 bases lay outside the gene matches. The CDR3 totals 14 residues. CDR3 region: CATSGQRKPYEQYF. Here the CDR3 DNA reads TGCGCCACCTCGGGACAGCGAAAGCCCTACGAGCAGTACTTC.

The rearrangement uses TRBV7-9 and TRBJ2-5; D is uncertain. Between the trimmed V and J ends, which lost 3 bases and 4 bases, there was a span of 6 bases. Per germline, CDR1 SEHNR and CDR2 FQNEAQ (reference sequence). CDR3 length: 12 residues. CDR3 sequence (DNA): TGTGCCAGCAGCTTTTCCGCAGAGACCCAGTACTTC. It codes for CASSFSAETQYF.

The sample holds a few counts of this clone. The V and J genes are TRBV19 and TRBJ2-5; 8 positions match TRBD1. The CDR3 spans 15 residues. The ends lost 5 bases at V and 0 bases at J; junction bases unmatched: 5. Germline V CDR1 and CDR2: LNHDA, SQIVND (reference sequence). CDR3 sequence reads: CASSLRQGYQETQYF. CDR3 bases: TGTGCCAGTAGTCTTCGACAGGGGTACCAAGAGACCCAGTACTTC.

The gene calls are TRBV5-1 and TRBJ1-2; D perhaps matches TRBD1 (6 bases). This CDR3 has 14 residues. The germline gives CDR1 SGHRS, CDR2 YFSETQ. V gave up 0 bases and J gave up 4 bases, with 10 bases separating them. CDR3 bases: TGCGCCAGCAGCTTGGCCGGCAGGGGCTATGGCTACACCTTC. Residues: CASSLAGRGYGYTF.

V gene TRBV11-2 combines with J gene TRBJ1-6; 10 nucleotides match TRBD1. The CDR3 runs to 15 residues. The germline CDR1 and CDR2 sequences are SGHAT and FQNNGV. Losses at the gene ends were 5 bases for V and 7 bases for J; bases not matched to a gene: 5. CDR3 sequence (DNA): TGTGCCAGCAGCCGAGGGACAGGGGAAAATTCACCCCTCCACTTT. It codes for CASSRGTGENSPLHF. Together with reference TRBV11-2 and TRBJ1-6, the CDR3 gives the full variable domain: EAGVAQSPRYKIIEKRQSVAFWCNPISGHATLYWYQQILGQGPKLLIQFQNNGVVDDSQLPKDRFSAERLKGVDSTLKIQPAKLEDSAVYLCASSRGTGENSPLHFGNGTRLTVT.

The chain joins TRBV28 to TRBJ2-7, with D perhaps TRBD2 (6 bases). The CDR3 totals 13 residues. Germline lookup yields CDR1 MDHEN and CDR2 SYDVKM. The V end lost 8 bases, the J end lost 3 bases, and 14 bases lay between the germline ends. This CDR3 is CASGGTRGYEQYF. CDR3 DNA: TGTGCCAGCGGAGGGACCCGCGGCTACGAGCAGTACTTC.

In regard to this clone: One junction end disagrees with the germline gene, perhaps due to a read error. Other DNA sequences in this specimen translate into the identical CDR3. V usage is TRBV25-1 and J usage is TRBJ2-7, with 9 bases identical to TRBD1. Germline values: CDR1 MGHDK, CDR2 SYGVNS. The CDR3 covers 14 residues. In DNA form, the CDR3 reads TGTGCCAGCAGTGAATCCCCCGGGACAGGGTTTGTTCGCTTC. Its protein product is CASSESPGTGFVRF.

This clone has just one count. This rearrangement joins TRBV19 to TRBJ1-2, with D possibly TRBD1 on 5 matching bases. From germline, CDR1 is LNHDA and CDR2 SQIVND (reference sequence). The CDR3 loop spans 12 amino acids. V was cut by 5 bases and J by 8 bases, with 12 bases left in between. CDR3 in amino acids: CASSVPGGGYTF. The DNA for the CDR3 is TGTGCCAGTAGTGTACCCGGGGGAGGCTACACCTTC. Based on the CDR3 plus reference TRBV19 and TRBJ1-2, the full variable domain is DGGITQSPKYLFRKEGQNVTLSCEQNLNHDAMYWYRQDPGQGLRLIYYSQIVNDFQKGDIAEGYSVSREKKESFPLTVTSAQKNPTAFYLCASSVPGGGYTFGSGTRLTVV.

This clone was seen more than once but under ten times. V is TRBV28 and J is TRBJ1-2; D ambiguous. This CDR3 is 13 amino acids long. V was shortened by 3 bases and J by 8 bases, with 13 bases between the two germline ends. Per the germline V gene, CDR1 is MDHEN and CDR2 is SYDVKM. CDR3 DNA: TGTGCCAGCAGTTTGACCGGCAACTGGGGCTACACCTTC. The encoded protein is CASSLTGNWGYTF.

The chain has TRBV4-1 and TRBJ1-1, with D maybe TRBD1 (6 bases). This CDR3 is 16 amino acids long. Germline values: CDR1 MGHRA, CDR2 YSYEKL. V was pared by 1 base and J by 1 base, with 13 bases between. CDR3 residues: CASSQAGGRGNTEAFF. In DNA form, the CDR3 reads TGCGCCAGCAGCCAAGCCGGTGGCAGGGGGAACACTGAAGCTTTCTTT.

This clone was detected only once. The genes are TRBV27 and TRBJ2-6, with 7 bases lining up with TRBD1. V shed 3 bases, J shed 4 bases, and the junction held 3 bases outside the gene matches. Germline V gives CDR1 MNHEY, CDR2 SMNVEV (reference sequence). CDR3 length equals 15 residues. CDR3 sequence reads: CASSFTGVGANVLTF. The CDR3 DNA reads as TGTGCCAGCAGTTTCACAGGGGTCGGGGCCAACGTCCTGACTTTC.

The chain uses TRBV4-2 and TRBJ2-2; either TRBD1 or TRBD2 may supply D (5 bases each). Per the germline V gene, CDR1 is LGHNA and CDR2 is YNFKEQ. Trimming removed 0 bases at V and 2 bases at J, with 13 bases between. The CDR3 runs 17 residues. In DNA, the CDR3 is TGTGCCAGCAGCCAAGAAGTGGCGAGGGGTAACACCGGGGAGCTGTTTTTT. Protein: CASSQEVARGNTGELFF.

The chain joins TRBV7-2 to TRBJ2-2; a possible D gene is TRBD2 (5 bases). CDR1 SGHTA and CDR2 FQGNSA come from the germline V gene. The CDR3 spans 14 residues. Trimming took off 7 bases at V and 0 bases at J, with 9 bases between the two ends. The CDR3 here is CASTSGTNTGELFF. The CDR3 DNA is TGTGCCAGCACCTCCGGGACGAACACCGGGGAGCTGTTTTTT.

This chain uses TRBV19 with TRBJ1-6; maybe TRBD1 (5 bases). The germline CDR1 and CDR2 sequences are LNHDA and SQIVND (reference sequence). V lost 5 bases and J lost 6, with 14 bases in between. The CDR3 contains 15 residues. Written as DNA, the CDR3 is TGTGCCAGTAGTTGGGGGATCGAAACTAATTCACCCCTCCACTTT. Residues: CASSWGIETNSPLHF.

The J gene is TRBJ2-7, the V gene TRBV18; 12 bases are shared with TRBD2. The V gene's germline CDR1 is KGHSH and CDR2 LQKENI. Trimming at V came to 5 bases and at J to 7 bases, leaving 9 bases not matched to a gene. The CDR3 totals 15 residues. The CDR3: CASSDQLGTSGEQYF. For the CDR3, the DNA is TGTGCCAGCTCAGATCAACTGGGGACTAGCGGGGAGCAGTACTTC.

This chain connects TRBV2 to TRBJ1-6; D gene ambiguous. Looked up from germline, CDR1 is SNHLY and CDR2 is FYNNEI. The CDR3 is made up of 14 amino acids. V was clipped by 4 bases and J by 3 bases, with 7 bases between them. The CDR3: CASSGTNYNSPLHF. The CDR3 region has the DNA TGTGCCAGCAGTGGGACGAACTATAATTCACCCCTCCACTTT.

The genes are TRBV27 and TRBJ2-4; 10 bases are a match to TRBD1. The trim removed 3 bases at V and 6 bases at J, leaving 2 bases unmatched. The germline V gene has CDR1 MNHEY and CDR2 SMNVEV (reference sequence). The CDR3 runs to 14 residues. The CDR3 bases are TGTGCCAGCAGTTTTAGGGACAGGGGAAACATTCAGTACTTC. It codes for CASSFRDRGNIQYF.

The chain carries TRBV5-1 and TRBJ1-4; a possible D gene is TRBD1 (6 bases). Looked up from germline, CDR1 is SGHRS and CDR2 is YFSETQ. V was trimmed by 7 bases and J by 0 bases, leaving 13 bases between them. The CDR3 loop spans 15 amino acids. CDR3 amino acids: CASRGGLSTNEKLFF. DNA for the CDR3: TGCGCCAGCCGTGGGGGGCTTTCAACTAATGAAAAACTGTTTTTT.

The V call is TRBV11-1, the J call TRBJ1-1; D remains ambiguous. Looked up from germline, CDR1 is SGHAT and CDR2 is FQDESV (reference sequence). CDR3 length equals 14 residues. V was trimmed by 2 bases and J by 3 bases, leaving 10 bases between them. In nucleotides, the CDR3 is TGTGCCAGCAGCTTAAGAAGCACCTACACTGAAGCTTTCTTT. Encoded protein: CASSLRSTYTEAFF.

This clone was detected a few times. V gene TRBV19 combines with J gene TRBJ1-5, with a tentative D call TRBD1 (6 bases). CDR1 is LNHDA, CDR2 SQIVND, per germline (reference sequence). This CDR3 contains 14 residues. V was pared by 9 bases and J by 6 bases, with 18 bases between. The CDR3 DNA reads TGTGCCAGCGCTAAACAGGGCTCGGGTCAGCCCCAGCATTTT. It specifies CASAKQGSGQPQHF.